This T cell receptor (beta chain) came from a study of regulatory T cells in long-lasting Graves disease. General observations from the study: Blood alone, not thyroid tissue, was studied. It is possible that accuracy was reduced by the small size of the sample.

HTBI primers from iRepertoire and Arm-PCR of CDR3 regions yielded the TCR beta libraries. In the original analysis: The samples yielded roughly 64 TRBV and more than eleven TRBJ segments. MiXCR was run by TCRdb on the multiplex PCR reads, yielding one entry per CDR3 protein. It is TCRdb's table, rather than the study itself, that gives the V and J calls and clone size. The sample lists over 300,000 distinct CDR3 sequences, roughly a fifth occurring once. This clonotype was detected ten times or more. Its cognate antigen is unknown. Noted time point: persistent/refractory GD, antithyroid drugs over 5 years with positive TRAb. The TCR library used RNA extracted from PBMCs. This receptor was identified in a female donor with Graves disease. The sequencing here drew on peripheral blood mononuclear cells (PBMCs), taken when the disease was refractory, from a patient treated with antithyroid drugs.

In nucleotides, the CDR3 is TGTGCCAGCAGTTCACGTCCTGAAAAACTGTTTTTT. Its translation is CASSSRPEKLFF. The chain recombines TRBV12-3 or TRBV12-4 with TRBJ1-4, with D unresolved. The ends were cut back, 4 bases at V and 7 bases at J, with 7 bases in the middle. The CDR3 totals 12 residues.